A single sample gave rise to the 5 T cell receptor beta chains below, sequenced in a study of technical replicates of blood from a handful of donors. TCRdb's table, derived via immunoSEQ multiplex PCR, lists solely in-frame clones and lacks some. The sample records nearly 80,000 clones, roughly 93% being singletons. Sequenced input: T cells isolated from PBMCs. These TCRs come from a human donor in good health.

The V and J genes are TRBV10-2 and TRBJ1-5; D gene ambiguous. The CDR3 is made up of 13 amino acids. The V and J ends lost 7 bases and 5 bases respectively, with 12 bases between them. Germline V gene lookup returns CDR1 WSHSY and CDR2 SAAADI. CDR3 coding DNA: TGCGCCAGCACTCCGGGATGGCATCAGCCCCAGCATTTT. This sequence encodes CASTPGWHQPQHF.

The chain has TRBV28 and TRBJ2-2; 9 bases align to TRBD1. CDR3 length: 14 amino acids. CDR1 is MDHEN, CDR2 SYDVKM, per germline. Trimming removed 3 bases from V and 6 bases from J; junction bases left unmatched: 2. In DNA form, the CDR3 reads TGTGCCAGCAGTTTGACAGGGGGTCCCGGGGAGCTGTTTTTT. It encodes CASSLTGGPGELFF. Drawing the rest from reference TRBV28 and TRBJ2-2, the complete variable domain is DVKVTQSSRYLVKRTGEKVFLECVQDMDHENMFWYRQDPGLGLRLIYFSYDVKMKEKGDIPEGYSVSREKKERFSLILESASTNQTSMYLCASSLTGGPGELFFGEGSRLTVL.

The J gene is TRBJ2-3, the V gene TRBV2; D remains unclear. This CDR3 comprises 14 residues. The germline CDR1 and CDR2 sequences are SNHLY and FYNNEI. V lost 4 bases, J lost 2 bases, and 10 bases lay in between. CDR3 bases: TGTGCCAGCAGTGTGAGGCCCCTCACAGATACGCAGTATTTT. Residues: CASSVRPLTDTQYF.

The chain recombines TRBV25-1 with TRBJ2-4; 10 bases are a match to TRBD1. V was clipped by 3 bases and J by 7 bases; unmatched bases: 3. Per the germline V gene, CDR1 is MGHDK and CDR2 is SYGVNS. The CDR3 contains 14 residues. CDR3 sequence reads: CASSDRTGGNIQYF. The CDR3 DNA reads TGTGCCAGCAGTGATCGGACAGGGGGGAACATTCAGTACTTC.

The chain is built from TRBV11-3 and TRBJ1-2; unclear D gene. The CDR3 is 17 residues long. Trimming pared 2 bases from V and 4 bases from J, leaving 20 bases between. Germline values: CDR1 SGHNT, CDR2 YENEEA. For the CDR3, the DNA is TGTGCCAGCAGCTTAAGGCCGGGTAGCAGTCGGGTCTATGGCTACACCTTC. Translation gives CASSLRPGSSRVYGYTF.